This TCR beta chain came from a study of blood T cell repertoires in COVID-19. Whole-study context: The United States, Italy and Spain provided the acute and convalescent COVID-19 samples. T cells, B-cell-depleted T cells, or PBMCs supplied cDNA or gDNA.

This clone came up once. In the source study's methods: Amplifying reference gene primers gave estimates of nucleated cell counts. The assay was immunoSEQ multiplex PCR, and TCRdb's table has in-frame clones only and misses some. The DNA gave D and trimming, while V, J and clone size come from that table. The table has 110,000 or so clones, 85% seen once; the top ten hold approximately 13%. CDR3 size: 16 residues. The germline CDR1 and CDR2 sequences are SGHVS and FQNEAQ. The ends lost 1 base at V and 1 base at J; junction bases unmatched: 6. The TCR comes from a human donor in a cohort sampled during active COVID-19. Input material: peripheral blood. This chain connects TRBV7-8 to TRBJ1-2; 7 nucleotides align to TRBD1. CDR3 DNA: TGTGCCAGCAGCTTAGTTGCGGGACAGTATAACTATGGCTACACCTTC. This sequence encodes CASSLVAGQYNYGYTF.